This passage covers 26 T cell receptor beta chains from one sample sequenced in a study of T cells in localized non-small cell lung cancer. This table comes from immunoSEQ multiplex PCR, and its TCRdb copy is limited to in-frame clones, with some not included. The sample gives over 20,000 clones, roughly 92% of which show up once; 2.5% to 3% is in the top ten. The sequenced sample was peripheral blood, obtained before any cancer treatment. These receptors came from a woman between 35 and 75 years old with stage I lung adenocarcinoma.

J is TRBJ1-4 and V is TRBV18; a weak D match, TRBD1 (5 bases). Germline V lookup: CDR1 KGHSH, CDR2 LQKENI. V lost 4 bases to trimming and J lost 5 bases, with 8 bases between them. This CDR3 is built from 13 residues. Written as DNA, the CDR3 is TGTGCCAGCTCACGACAGCGGAATGAAAAACTGTTTTTT. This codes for CASSRQRNEKLFF.

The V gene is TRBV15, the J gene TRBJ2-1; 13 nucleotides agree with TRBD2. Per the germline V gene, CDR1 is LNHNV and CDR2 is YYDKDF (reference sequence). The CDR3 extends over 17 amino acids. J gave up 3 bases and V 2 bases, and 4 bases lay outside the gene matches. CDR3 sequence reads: CATSRYGTSGIYNEQFF. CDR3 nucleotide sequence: TGTGCCACCAGCAGATATGGGACTAGCGGGATCTACAATGAGCAGTTCTTC.

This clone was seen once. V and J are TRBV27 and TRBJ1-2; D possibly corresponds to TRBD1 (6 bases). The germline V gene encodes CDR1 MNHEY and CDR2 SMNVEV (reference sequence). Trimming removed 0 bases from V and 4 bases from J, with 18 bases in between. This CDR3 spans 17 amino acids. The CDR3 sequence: CASSLSPVGAFSYGYTF. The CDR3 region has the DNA TGTGCCAGCAGTTTATCTCCCGTGGGGGCTTTTAGCTATGGCTACACCTTC.

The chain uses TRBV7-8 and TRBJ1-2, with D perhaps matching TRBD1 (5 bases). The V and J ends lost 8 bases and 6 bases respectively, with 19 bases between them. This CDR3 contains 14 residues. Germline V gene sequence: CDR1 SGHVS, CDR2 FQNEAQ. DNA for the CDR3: TGTGCCAGCGGAACCCAGGGAGTTAAGGATGGCTACACCTTC. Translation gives CASGTQGVKDGYTF.

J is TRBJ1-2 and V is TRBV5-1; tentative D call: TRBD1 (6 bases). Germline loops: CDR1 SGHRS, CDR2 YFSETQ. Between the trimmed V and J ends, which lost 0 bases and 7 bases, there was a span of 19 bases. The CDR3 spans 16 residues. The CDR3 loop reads CASSLDPGAGASGYTF. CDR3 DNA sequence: TGCGCCAGCAGCTTGGACCCGGGGGCAGGGGCGAGTGGCTACACCTTC.

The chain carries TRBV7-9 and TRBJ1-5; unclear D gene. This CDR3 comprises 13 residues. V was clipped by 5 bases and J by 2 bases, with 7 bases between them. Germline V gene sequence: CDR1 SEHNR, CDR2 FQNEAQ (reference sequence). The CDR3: CASSQDGNQPQHF. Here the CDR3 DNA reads TGTGCCAGCAGCCAGGACGGCAATCAGCCCCAGCATTTT.

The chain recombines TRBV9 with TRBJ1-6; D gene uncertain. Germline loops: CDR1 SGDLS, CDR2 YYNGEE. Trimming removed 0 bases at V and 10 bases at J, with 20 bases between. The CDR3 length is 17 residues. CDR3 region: CASSVAPGRPPYSPLHF. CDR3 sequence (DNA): TGTGCCAGCAGCGTAGCTCCGGGCAGGCCTCCCTACTCACCCCTCCACTTT.

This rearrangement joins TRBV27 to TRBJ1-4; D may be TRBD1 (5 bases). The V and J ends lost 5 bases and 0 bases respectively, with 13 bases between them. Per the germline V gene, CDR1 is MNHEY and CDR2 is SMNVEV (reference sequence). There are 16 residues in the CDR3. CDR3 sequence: CASSRQPLATNEKLFF. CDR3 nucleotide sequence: TGTGCCAGCAGTAGACAGCCCCTTGCAACTAATGAAAAACTGTTTTTT.

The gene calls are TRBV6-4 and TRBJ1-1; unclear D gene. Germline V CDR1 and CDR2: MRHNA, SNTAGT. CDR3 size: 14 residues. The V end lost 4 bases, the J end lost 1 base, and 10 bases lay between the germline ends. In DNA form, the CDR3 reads TGTGCCAGCAGTGCAGGATTTGCGAACACTGAAGCTTTCTTT. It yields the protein CASSAGFANTEAFF.

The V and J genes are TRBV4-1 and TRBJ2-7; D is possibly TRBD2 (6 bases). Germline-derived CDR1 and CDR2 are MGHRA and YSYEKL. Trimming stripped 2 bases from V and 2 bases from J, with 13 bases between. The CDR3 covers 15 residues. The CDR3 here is CASSQLTGAPYEQYF. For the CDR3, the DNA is TGCGCCAGCAGCCAACTGACGGGAGCTCCCTACGAGCAGTACTTC.

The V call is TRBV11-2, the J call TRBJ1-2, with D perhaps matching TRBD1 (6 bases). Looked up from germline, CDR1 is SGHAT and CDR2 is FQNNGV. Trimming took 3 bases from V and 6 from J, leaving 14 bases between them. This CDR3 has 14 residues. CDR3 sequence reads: CASSLPRGGDGYTF. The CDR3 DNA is TGTGCCAGCAGCTTGCCTCGGGGGGGCGATGGCTACACCTTC.

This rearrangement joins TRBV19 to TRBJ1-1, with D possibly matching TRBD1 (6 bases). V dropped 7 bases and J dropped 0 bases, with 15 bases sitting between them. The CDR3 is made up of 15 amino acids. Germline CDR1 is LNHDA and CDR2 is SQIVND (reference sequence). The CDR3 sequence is CASTLDRPMNTEAFF. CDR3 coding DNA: TGTGCCAGTACTTTGGACAGACCCATGAACACTGAAGCTTTCTTT. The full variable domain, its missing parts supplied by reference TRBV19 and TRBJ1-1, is DGGITQSPKYLFRKEGQNVTLSCEQNLNHDAMYWYRQDPGQGLRLIYYSQIVNDFQKGDIAEGYSVSREKKESFPLTVTSAQKNPTAFYLCASTLDRPMNTEAFFGQGTRLTVV.

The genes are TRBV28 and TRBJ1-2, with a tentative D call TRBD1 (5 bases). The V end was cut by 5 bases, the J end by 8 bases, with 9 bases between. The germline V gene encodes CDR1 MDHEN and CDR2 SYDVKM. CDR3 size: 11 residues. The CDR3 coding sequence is TGTGCCAGCAGTGACAGCGGGGGCTACACCTTC. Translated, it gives CASSDSGGYTF.

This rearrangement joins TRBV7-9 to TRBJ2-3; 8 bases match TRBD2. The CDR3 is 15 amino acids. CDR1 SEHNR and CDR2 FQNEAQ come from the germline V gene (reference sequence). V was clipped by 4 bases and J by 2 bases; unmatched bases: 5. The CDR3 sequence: CASSSIAGTTDTQYF. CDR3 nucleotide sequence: TGTGCCAGCAGCTCCATAGCGGGAACCACAGATACGCAGTATTTT.

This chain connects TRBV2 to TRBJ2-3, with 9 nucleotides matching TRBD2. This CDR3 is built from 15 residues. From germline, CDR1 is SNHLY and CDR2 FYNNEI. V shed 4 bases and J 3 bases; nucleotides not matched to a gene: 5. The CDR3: CASSGSSGKTDTQYF. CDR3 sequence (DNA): TGTGCCAGCAGTGGGTCTAGCGGGAAGACAGATACGCAGTATTTT. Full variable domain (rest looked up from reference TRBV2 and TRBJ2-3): EPEVTQTPSHQVTQMGQEVILRCVPISNHLYFYWYRQILGQKVEFLVSFYNNEISEKSEIFDDQFSVERPDGSNFTLKIRSTKLEDSAMYFCASSGSSGKTDTQYFGPGTRLTVL.

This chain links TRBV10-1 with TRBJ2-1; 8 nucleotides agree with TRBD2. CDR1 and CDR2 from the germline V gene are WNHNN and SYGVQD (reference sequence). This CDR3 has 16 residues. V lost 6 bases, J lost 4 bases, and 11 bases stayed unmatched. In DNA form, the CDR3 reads TGCGCCAGCAGCGATGTGACAAGACTAGCGTACAATGAGCAGTTCTTC. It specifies CASSDVTRLAYNEQFF.

In DNA, the CDR3 is TGTGCCAGCTCACCATCGTACGGTGAGGGCTACGAGCAGTACTTC. Translation gives CASSPSYGEGYEQYF. The chain recombines TRBV18 with TRBJ2-7; a possible D gene is TRBD2 (5 bases). The CDR3 is 15 amino acids. Germline values: CDR1 KGHSH, CDR2 LQKENI. V was cut by 2 bases and J by 3 bases, with 14 bases left in between.

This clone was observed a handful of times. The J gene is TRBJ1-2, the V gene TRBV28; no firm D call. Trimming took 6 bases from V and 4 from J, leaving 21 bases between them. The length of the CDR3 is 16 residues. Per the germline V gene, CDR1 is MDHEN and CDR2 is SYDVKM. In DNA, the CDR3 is TGTGCCAGCAGGAGCCGGAGGGCTCCGCATGGCTATGGCTACACCTTC. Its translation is CASRSRRAPHGYGYTF.

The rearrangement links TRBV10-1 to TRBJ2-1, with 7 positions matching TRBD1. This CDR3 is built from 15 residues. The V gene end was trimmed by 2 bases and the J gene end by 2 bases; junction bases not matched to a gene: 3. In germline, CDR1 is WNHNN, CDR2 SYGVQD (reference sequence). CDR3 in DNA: TGCGCCAGCAGTGAGGGCAGGGGGACCTACAATGAGCAGTTCTTC. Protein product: CASSEGRGTYNEQFF.

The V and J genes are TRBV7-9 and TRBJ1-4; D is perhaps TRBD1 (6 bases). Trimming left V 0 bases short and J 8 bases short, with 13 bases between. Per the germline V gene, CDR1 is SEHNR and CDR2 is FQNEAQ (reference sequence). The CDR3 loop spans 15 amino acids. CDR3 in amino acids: CASSLARVGQEKLFF. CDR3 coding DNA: TGTGCCAGCAGCTTAGCTAGGGTCGGACAGGAAAAACTGTTTTTT.

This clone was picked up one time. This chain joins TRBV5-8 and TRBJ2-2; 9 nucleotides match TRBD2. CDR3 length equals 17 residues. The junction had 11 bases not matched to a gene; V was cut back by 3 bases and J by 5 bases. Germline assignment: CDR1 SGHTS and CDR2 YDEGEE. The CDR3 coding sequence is TGTGCCAGCAGCTGGGAAGGGAGCGGGAGGCCTACCGGGGAGCTGTTTTTT. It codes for CASSWEGSGRPTGELFF.

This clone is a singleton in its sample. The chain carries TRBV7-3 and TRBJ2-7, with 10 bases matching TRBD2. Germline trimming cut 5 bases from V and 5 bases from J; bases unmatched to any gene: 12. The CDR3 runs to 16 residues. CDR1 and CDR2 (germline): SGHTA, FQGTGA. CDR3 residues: CASSARAGGPLDEQYF. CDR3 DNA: TGTGCCAGCAGCGCTCGAGCGGGAGGGCCCCTAGACGAGCAGTACTTC.

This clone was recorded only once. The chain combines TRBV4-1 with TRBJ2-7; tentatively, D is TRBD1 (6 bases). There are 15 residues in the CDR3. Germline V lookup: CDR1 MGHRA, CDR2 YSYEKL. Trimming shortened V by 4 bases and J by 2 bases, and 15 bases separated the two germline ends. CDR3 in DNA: TGCGCCAGCAGCCGAAGGCCAGGGACAACCTACGAGCAGTACTTC. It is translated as CASSRRPGTTYEQYF.

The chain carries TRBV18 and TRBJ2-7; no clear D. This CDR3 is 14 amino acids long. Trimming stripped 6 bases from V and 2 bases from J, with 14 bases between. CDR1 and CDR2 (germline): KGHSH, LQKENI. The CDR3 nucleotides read TGTGCCAGCTCGCAGATACAAGCAGCCTACGAGCAGTACTTC. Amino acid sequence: CASSQIQAAYEQYF.

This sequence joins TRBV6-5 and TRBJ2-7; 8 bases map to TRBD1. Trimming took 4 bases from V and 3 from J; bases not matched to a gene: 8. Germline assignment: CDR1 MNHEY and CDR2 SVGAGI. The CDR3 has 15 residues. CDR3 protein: CASSSGQGIYYEQYF. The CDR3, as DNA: TGTGCCAGCAGTTCCGGACAGGGTATATACTACGAGCAGTACTTC.

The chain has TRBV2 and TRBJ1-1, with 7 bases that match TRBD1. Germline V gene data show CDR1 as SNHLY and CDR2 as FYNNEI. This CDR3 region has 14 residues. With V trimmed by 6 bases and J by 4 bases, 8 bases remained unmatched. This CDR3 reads CASSLETGPTEAFF. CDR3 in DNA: TGTGCCAGCAGCCTAGAGACAGGGCCCACTGAAGCTTTCTTT.